These 17 T cell receptor beta chains were sequenced from one sample in a study of T-cell memory formation after mild COVID-19 (TCRdb year 2021). Receptors were amplified or captured by 5' RACE. The sequencer was an Illumina NovaSeq 6000. TCRdb trimmed public reads at Q25 via fastp, called clones via MiXCR and kept in-frame beta chains. For every CDR3 protein sequence, its rows merge into one entry that carries the most common genes and DNA. For this sample there are about 340,000 distinct CDR3 sequences; 20% to 25% appear just once. The ten largest clones capture around 20% of the sample. Sequencing input: PBMCs or a T cell subset sorted from them (not recorded which). The source is a man aged 18 to 30 who had mild COVID-19 (a few samples of this study predate the infection). The sample titles of this study are shuffled in the database, so cell type and time point are left out; the donor was told from shared clones.

This chain joins TRBV7-2 and TRBJ2-3, with D unclear. The V end lost 3 bases, the J end lost 6 bases, and 10 bases lay between the germline ends. The CDR3 length is 13 residues. CDR1 and CDR2 from the germline V gene are SGHTA and FQGNSA. The CDR3 protein is CASSFRVGDTQYF. In DNA form, the CDR3 reads TGTGCCAGCAGCTTTAGGGTGGGGGATACGCAGTATTTT.

This clonotype was picked up a small number of times. The chain is built from TRBV14 and TRBJ1-1; D gene unclear. The CDR3 is 13 residues long. Looked up from germline, CDR1 is SGHDN and CDR2 is FVKESK. The V and J ends lost 3 bases and 1 base respectively, with 6 bases between them. In nucleotides, the CDR3 is TGTGCCAGCAGCCATCTCTCGAACACTGAAGCTTTCTTT. Translated, it gives CASSHLSNTEAFF.

This clonotype has a handful of counts. This chain joins TRBV7-8 and TRBJ2-7, with D possibly matching TRBD2 (6 bases). This CDR3 has 14 residues. Germline CDR1 is SGHVS and CDR2 is FQNEAQ. Deletions cut 0 bases from V and 6 bases from J, with 12 bases between. The CDR3 spells CASSLAISGSEQYV. CDR3 DNA: TGTGCCAGCAGCTTAGCGATTAGCGGTTCCGAGCAGTACGTC.

V and J are TRBV6-1 and TRBJ2-7, with D possibly TRBD1 on 6 matching bases. Trimming pared 7 bases from V and 5 bases from J, leaving 21 bases between. Germline CDR1 MNHNS, CDR2 SASEGT. The length of the CDR3 is 15 residues. Written as DNA, the CDR3 is TGTGCCAGCAATCAAGGGTGGGCAGGGGCTAACGAGCAGTACGTC. It is translated as CASNQGWAGANEQYV.

This clonotype was seen more than once but under ten times. The CDR3 loop is CATSGSSRTGSILWAFF. DNA of the CDR3: TGTGCCACCAGCGGATCAAGCAGGACAGGGAGTATCCTATGGGCTTTCTTT. The V call is TRBV15, the J call TRBJ1-1, with 8 bases matching TRBD1. Germline loops: CDR1 LNHNV, CDR2 YYDKDF (reference sequence). V shed 5 bases and J 11 bases; nucleotides not matched to a gene: 22. CDR3 length: 17 amino acids.

The sample holds a few counts of this clonotype. This chain joins TRBV6-2 or TRBV6-3 and TRBJ2-7, with D possibly matching TRBD1 (6 bases). Trimming left V 7 bases short and J 1 base short, with 14 bases between. The CDR3 runs 14 residues. Looked up from germline, CDR1 is MNHEY and CDR2 is SVGEGT. The CDR3 sequence is CASTHSGTSYEQYV. CDR3 bases: TGTGCCAGCACTCACTCAGGGACATCCTACGAGCAGTACGTC.

This clonotype was recorded a few times. This chain uses TRBV12-5 with TRBJ1-1; TRBD1 agrees at 9 bases. V trimming: 5 bases; J trimming: 5 bases; junction bases outside the gene matches: 21. The CDR3 consists of 19 residues. The germline gives CDR1 LGHNT, CDR2 FRNRAP. The CDR3: CASGPSIWGTGGARTEAFF. In DNA form, the CDR3 reads TGTGCTAGTGGTCCTTCTATTTGGGGTACAGGGGGCGCGAGGACTGAAGCTTTCTTT. The whole variable domain, filled in from reference TRBV12-5 and TRBJ1-1, reads DARVTQTPRHKVTEMGQEVTMRCQPILGHNTVFWYRQTMMQGLELLAYFRNRAPLDDSGMPKDRFSAEMPDATLATLKIQPSEPRDSAVYFCASGPSIWGTGGARTEAFFGQGTRLTVV.

This clonotype was detected a few times. V gene TRBV7-9 combines with J gene TRBJ1-1; the D gene is possibly TRBD1 (5 bases). The V gene's germline CDR1 is SEHNR and CDR2 FQNEAQ (reference sequence). Trimming removed 4 bases at V and 1 base at J, with 16 bases between. This CDR3 is 16 amino acids long. The CDR3 sequence is CASSSPGAGTNTEAFF. CDR3 in DNA: TGTGCCAGCAGCTCCCCTGGGGCAGGGACGAACACTGAAGCTTTCTTT.

The genes are TRBV6-2 or TRBV6-3 and TRBJ2-3; the D is unclear. The CDR3 runs to 11 residues. V dropped 6 bases and J dropped 9 bases, with 10 bases sitting between them. Germline loops: CDR1 MNHEY, CDR2 SVGEGT. CDR3 bases: TGTGCCAGCAGGAGCTCCGAGACGCAGTATTTT. Protein: CASRSSETQYF.

There are many counts of this clonotype. The chain has TRBV5-1 and TRBJ1-1; tentatively, D is TRBD1 (5 bases). V gave up 3 bases and J gave up 7 bases, with 16 bases separating them. The CDR3 is made up of 14 amino acids. The germline V gene encodes CDR1 SGHRS and CDR2 YFSETQ. Here the CDR3 reads CASSSGRGGIEAFF. CDR3 bases: TGCGCCAGCAGCTCGGGACGGGGAGGTATTGAAGCTTTCTTT.

The chain joins TRBV6-1 to TRBJ2-2; no definite D call. V was trimmed by 4 bases and J by 6 bases, leaving 6 bases between them. Germline V lookup: CDR1 MNHNS, CDR2 SASEGT. This CDR3 contains 12 residues. The CDR3 protein is CASSVGSGELFF. CDR3 sequence (DNA): TGTGCCAGCAGTGTGGGGTCCGGGGAGCTGTTTTTT.

The chain employs TRBV5-1 and TRBJ2-3, with D possibly being TRBD2 (7 bases). V was shortened by 1 base and J by 2 bases, with 14 bases between the two germline ends. In germline, CDR1 is SGHRS, CDR2 YFSETQ. This CDR3 region has 16 residues. CDR3 in amino acids: CASSLRRGRYTDTQYF. The CDR3 nucleotides are TGCGCCAGCAGCTTGAGGCGGGGGCGATACACAGATACGCAGTATTTT.

This clonotype was counted a few times. The chain carries TRBV21-1 and TRBJ1-2; the table's D call TRBD1 went unverified against the DNA. TRBV21-1 is a documented pseudogene. This CDR3 is built from 16 residues. The CDR3 coding sequence is TGTGCCAGCAGCAATGGTGCAGGGACAGGGCATCGAGGCTACACCTTC. It is translated as CASSNGAGTGHRGYTF.

The chain carries TRBV4-3 and TRBJ2-7; 9 bases fit TRBD1. The CDR3 is 16 amino acids. J lost 2 bases, V lost 6 bases, and 11 bases had no gene match. Germline CDR1 is LGHNA and CDR2 is YSLEER. For the CDR3, the DNA is TGCGCCAGCAGTCGGAGGTTGGACAGGGGCACCTACGAGCAGTACTTC. This gives the protein CASSRRLDRGTYEQYF.

This clonotype was counted at least ten times. The chain carries TRBV12-3 or TRBV12-4 and TRBJ2-5; D might be TRBD2 (5 bases). Deletions cut 4 bases from V and 5 bases from J, with 11 bases between. The CDR3 sequence is 13 residues long. DNA for the CDR3: TGTGCCAGCAGTTCAAATAGCGTGGAGACCCAGTACTTC. It specifies CASSSNSVETQYF.

This rearrangement joins TRBV7-9 to TRBJ1-1; D call uncertain. Looked up from germline, CDR1 is SEHNR and CDR2 is FQNEAQ (reference sequence). The CDR3 totals 13 residues. Deletions cut 3 bases from V and 2 bases from J, with 7 bases between. The CDR3 loop reads CASSFGYNTEAFF. DNA for the CDR3: TGTGCCAGCAGCTTTGGGTATAACACTGAAGCTTTCTTT.

The V and J genes are TRBV4-3 and TRBJ1-2; 7 positions match TRBD1. The ends lost 0 bases at V and 7 bases at J; junction bases unmatched: 8. The CDR3 contains 15 residues. Germline CDR1 and CDR2: LGHNA and YSLEER. CDR3 nucleotide sequence: TGCGCCAGCAGCCAAGAGACCAGGGGGGCAGGTGGCTACACCTTC. Its translation is CASSQETRGAGGYTF.